The 27 T cell receptor beta chains in this list originate from one sample, sequenced in a study of CD8 T cells in ankylosing spondylitis. The antigens of these receptors remain unknown. Findings and limits, study-wide: Ankylosing spondylitis blood appeared to carry a characteristic TCR beta motif of 7 or 8 highly homologous variants.

TCRdb processed the 5' RACE reads anew with MiXCR; each CDR3 protein has one entry. The sample carries about 390,000 distinct CDR3 sequences, 20% to 25% recorded once. Specimen: blood, either unsorted or a sorted T cell fraction (not recorded which). These receptors were obtained from a male donor with ankylosing spondylitis.

The V gene is TRBV28, the J gene TRBJ2-3, with 9 bases identical to TRBD2. Germline V gene lookup returns CDR1 MDHEN and CDR2 SYDVKM. The CDR3 is 15 residues long. Trimming took 5 bases from V and 1 from J; bases not matched to a gene: 4. The DNA for the CDR3 is TGTGCCAGCAGTGTTACTAGCGGGCGCACAGATACGCAGTATTTT. Translation: CASSVTSGRTDTQYF.

This clonotype was observed a handful of times. This chain joins TRBV27 and TRBJ1-5; no clear D. The length of the CDR3 is 12 residues. Between the trimmed V and J ends, which lost 3 bases and 4 bases, there was a span of 4 bases. Germline CDR1 MNHEY, CDR2 SMNVEV (reference sequence). CDR3 sequence reads: CASSFMNQPQHF. CDR3 DNA sequence: TGTGCCAGCAGTTTCATGAATCAGCCCCAGCATTTT.

This clonotype occurred many times. The chain couples TRBV6-2 or TRBV6-3 to TRBJ1-1; D is unclear. V lost 8 bases to trimming and J lost 5 bases, with 21 bases between them. CDR3 length equals 15 residues. Germline lookup yields CDR1 MNHEY and CDR2 SVGEGT. CDR3: CASLSNQVSGTEAFF. CDR3 DNA sequence: TGTGCCAGCCTTTCCAATCAGGTCAGCGGTACTGAAGCTTTCTTT.

This clonotype has a single count. This sequence joins TRBV6-5 and TRBJ2-5; tentatively, D is TRBD1 (7 bases). Trimming cost V 0 bases and J 2 bases, with 10 bases left between them. Germline CDR1 reads MNHEY; CDR2 reads SVGAGI. There are 15 residues in the CDR3. CDR3 protein: CASSYSEGAQETQYF. The CDR3 bases are TGTGCCAGCAGTTACTCGGAGGGGGCTCAAGAGACCCAGTACTTC.

This clonotype was detected ten times or more. V gene TRBV29-1 combines with J gene TRBJ2-3; 10 bases line up with TRBD2. The trim removed 5 bases at V and 4 bases at J, leaving 3 bases unmatched. Germline loops: CDR1 SQVTM, CDR2 ANQGSEA. This CDR3 comprises 13 residues. CDR3 protein: CSVILAGSDTQYF. The CDR3 DNA sequence: TGCAGCGTTATACTAGCGGGATCAGATACGCAGTATTTT.

This clonotype was counted only a few times. The rearrangement joins TRBV10-3 to TRBJ2-7; weak D call: TRBD2 (6 bases). This CDR3 is built from 12 residues. Germline CDR1 ENHRY, CDR2 SYGVKD. The V end was cut by 6 bases, the J end by 4 bases, with 10 bases between. The CDR3 region has the DNA TGTGCCATCAGCGGGAGTCGGTACGAGCAGTACTTC. Its protein product is CAISGSRYEQYF.

This chain uses TRBV24-1 with TRBJ2-2; possibly TRBD2 for D (6 bases). V was shortened by 5 bases and J by 0 bases, with 9 bases between the two germline ends. The germline V gene encodes CDR1 KGHDR and CDR2 SFDVKD. This CDR3 comprises 15 residues. The CDR3 sequence is CATSGTNTNTGELFF. CDR3 nucleotides: TGTGCCACCAGTGGGACTAATACGAACACCGGGGAGCTGTTTTTT.

This clonotype was picked up a small number of times. The chain couples TRBV7-2 to TRBJ2-1; D ambiguous. This CDR3 is 13 amino acids long. Trimming took off 3 bases at V and 4 bases at J, with 7 bases between the two ends. Per germline, CDR1 SGHTA and CDR2 FQGNSA. The CDR3 here is CASSFPLYNEQFF. CDR3 nucleotides: TGTGCCAGCAGCTTTCCCTTATACAATGAGCAGTTCTTC. The full variable domain, its missing parts supplied by reference TRBV7-2 and TRBJ2-1, is GAGVSQSPSNKVTEKGKDVELRCDPISGHTALYWYRQSLGQGLEFLIYFQGNSAPDKSGLPSDRFSAERTGGSVSTLTIQRTQQEDSAVYLCASSFPLYNEQFFGPGTRLTVL.

The sample holds a few counts of this clonotype. The gene calls are TRBV20-1 and TRBJ2-1, with D uncertain. Germline V gene sequence: CDR1 DFQATT, CDR2 SNEGSKA (reference sequence). V was cut by 5 bases and J by 6 bases, with 14 bases left in between. There are 13 residues in the CDR3. The CDR3 is CSAFMGSPNEQFF. DNA for the CDR3: TGCAGTGCTTTTATGGGAAGCCCCAATGAGCAGTTCTTC.

V is TRBV7-2 and J is TRBJ2-7; D remains unclear. V was cut by 1 base and J by 6 bases, with 10 bases left in between. This CDR3 spans 13 amino acids. Germline-derived CDR1 and CDR2 are SGHTA and FQGNSA. The DNA of the CDR3 is TGTGCCAGCAGCTTAGAGGATTTTGGCGAGCAGTACTTC. It encodes CASSLEDFGEQYF.

For the CDR3, the DNA is TGCAGCGTTGAGGACGGTCCCAGTTCGGGCTATGGCTACACCTTC. Encoded protein: CSVEDGPSSGYGYTF. The J gene is TRBJ1-2, the V gene TRBV29-1; D unclear. Germline values: CDR1 SQVTM, CDR2 ANQGSEA. V was cut by 3 bases and J by 4 bases, with 18 bases left in between. The CDR3 runs to 15 residues.

This clonotype turned up a few times. The chain employs TRBV6-1 and TRBJ1-1, with D unclear. This CDR3 region has 14 residues. V gave up 9 bases and J gave up 2 bases, with 16 bases separating them. The germline V gene has CDR1 MNHNS and CDR2 SASEGT. The DNA for the CDR3 is TGTGCCAGTTTTGACCGCGCCTTAAACACTGAAGCTTTCTTT. Translation gives CASFDRALNTEAFF.

This clonotype was recorded many times. The J gene is TRBJ2-1, the V gene TRBV29-1; TRBD2 matches at 8 bases. V lost 3 bases and J lost 7; bases outside the gene matches: 8. Germline loops: CDR1 SQVTM, CDR2 ANQGSEA. This CDR3 has 14 amino acids. The CDR3 reads CSVDQAGGGNEQFF. The CDR3 bases are TGCAGCGTTGACCAGGCGGGAGGAGGTAATGAGCAGTTCTTC.

This sequence joins TRBV28 and TRBJ1-1, with a tentative D call TRBD1 (5 bases). This CDR3 region has 16 residues. V dropped 4 bases and J dropped 3 bases, with 18 bases sitting between them. Germline CDR1 is MDHEN and CDR2 is SYDVKM. The CDR3 coding sequence is TGTGCCAGCAGTTCGGCGTGGCGGGGAGGGGACACTGAAGCTTTCTTT. Translation: CASSSAWRGGDTEAFF. Variable domain in full (rest from reference TRBV28 and TRBJ1-1): DVKVTQSSRYLVKRTGEKVFLECVQDMDHENMFWYRQDPGLGLRLIYFSYDVKMKEKGDIPEGYSVSREKKERFSLILESASTNQTSMYLCASSSAWRGGDTEAFFGQGTRLTVV.

This clonotype was recorded only once. This chain joins TRBV20-1 and TRBJ2-1; TRBD2 matches 8 bases. With V trimmed by 2 bases and J by 6 bases, 6 bases remained unmatched. There are 14 residues in the CDR3. Germline V gene data show CDR1 as DFQATT and CDR2 as SNEGSKA (reference sequence). In DNA form, the CDR3 reads TGCAGTGCTAGACTGAGGGCGGGGGGCAATGAGCAGTTCTTC. It specifies CSARLRAGGNEQFF.

This clonotype was recorded a few times. This chain links TRBV3-1 with TRBJ2-7; TRBD1 agrees at 9 bases. The germline CDR1 and CDR2 sequences are LGHDT and YNNKEL (reference sequence). Trimming removed 8 bases from V and 4 bases from J; junction bases left unmatched: 15. The CDR3 covers 16 residues. The CDR3, as DNA: TGTGCCAGCGAATCTTCGTCCGGACAGGGGAGATACGAGCAGTACTTC. It codes for CASESSSGQGRYEQYF.

The V and J genes are TRBV2 and TRBJ1-5; tentative D call: TRBD1 (6 bases). CDR3 length: 14 residues. CDR1 SNHLY and CDR2 FYNNEI come from the germline V gene. The V gene lost 7 bases and the J gene lost 2 bases, with 12 bases spanning the gap. The CDR3 sequence: CASTQGRGNQPQHF. CDR3 in DNA: TGTGCCAGCACCCAGGGGAGAGGCAATCAGCCCCAGCATTTT.

This clonotype has more than one count but fewer than ten. The chain couples TRBV7-9 to TRBJ2-3; a possible D gene is TRBD1 (5 bases). Trimming stripped 2 bases from V and 6 bases from J, with 12 bases between. Germline V gives CDR1 SEHNR, CDR2 FQNEAQ (reference sequence). This CDR3 has 14 amino acids. The CDR3 DNA reads TGTGCCAGCAGCTTACTGACAGTGCTGGATACGCAGTATTTT. This translates into CASSLLTVLDTQYF.

V is TRBV28 and J is TRBJ2-1; TRBD2 matches at 7 bases. Germline CDR1 is MDHEN and CDR2 is SYDVKM. Losses at the gene ends were 5 bases for V and 0 bases for J; bases not matched to a gene: 7. CDR3 length: 16 residues. The CDR3 sequence is CASSRSGGPSYNEQFF. CDR3 bases: TGTGCCAGCAGTAGATCGGGGGGTCCCTCCTACAATGAGCAGTTCTTC.

The chain has TRBV21-1 and TRBJ2-1; TRBD1, the table's D call, lacks a check against the DNA. TRBV21-1 is a pseudogene locus. The CDR3 extends over 14 amino acids. CDR3 amino acids: CASGPGQGGNEQFF. CDR3 sequence (DNA): TGTGCCAGCGGTCCGGGGCAGGGGGGAAATGAGCAGTTCTTC.

At least ten counts were recorded for this clonotype. This rearrangement joins TRBV12-3 or TRBV12-4 to TRBJ2-1; tentative D call: TRBD2 (6 bases). V was pared by 3 bases and J by 1 base, with 7 bases between. The CDR3 totals 14 residues. CDR3 residues: CASSFGGSYNEQFF. The DNA of the CDR3 is TGTGCCAGCAGTTTCGGGGGTTCCTACAATGAGCAGTTCTTC.

This clonotype has just a few counts. The genes are TRBV10-2 and TRBJ2-2; TRBD1 might be the D (6 bases). There are 14 residues in the CDR3. The germline CDR1 and CDR2 sequences are WSHSY and SAAADI. The ends were cut back, 5 bases at V and 7 bases at J, with 14 bases in the middle. The CDR3 is CASSSGADHGELFF. CDR3 DNA sequence: TGCGCCAGCAGTTCAGGGGCGGACCACGGGGAGCTGTTTTTT.

The CDR3 protein is CASSLALRTGGNIQYF. CDR3 nucleotide sequence: TGTGCCAGCAGCTTAGCGCTCCGGACAGGGGGAAACATTCAGTACTTC. The V call is TRBV7-2, the J call TRBJ2-4; 10 nucleotides agree with TRBD1. V trimming: 0 bases; J trimming: 6 bases; junction bases outside the gene matches: 5. Germline CDR1 is SGHTA and CDR2 is FQGNSA. The CDR3 totals 16 residues.

This clonotype was observed a few times. V is TRBV5-1 and J is TRBJ1-6, with TRBD1 matching 7 bases. The germline V gene has CDR1 SGHRS and CDR2 YFSETQ. This CDR3 region has 15 residues. J lost 6 bases, V lost 4 bases, and 7 bases had no gene match. The chain's CDR3 is CASSIRQGGNSPLHF. CDR3 coding DNA: TGCGCCAGCAGCATACGACAGGGCGGTAATTCACCCCTCCACTTT. Combining the CDR3 with reference TRBV5-1 and TRBJ1-6 gives the whole variable domain KAGVTQTPRYLIKTRGQQVTLSCSPISGHRSVSWYQQTPGQGLQFLFEYFSETQRNKGNFPGRFSGRQFSNSRSEMNVSTLELGDSALYLCASSIRQGGNSPLHFGNGTRLTVT.

The rearrangement links TRBV5-6 to TRBJ2-1, with D perhaps TRBD1 (6 bases). The CDR3 is made up of 15 amino acids. Trimming removed 2 bases from V and 0 bases from J, with 9 bases in between. CDR1 is SGHDT, CDR2 YYEEEE, per germline. The CDR3 nucleotides read TGTGCCAGCAGCTTAACACAGGGCTCCTACAATGAGCAGTTCTTC. This gives the protein CASSLTQGSYNEQFF.

The J gene is TRBJ2-1, the V gene TRBV28, with TRBD1 identical over 9 bases. Germline assignment: CDR1 MDHEN and CDR2 SYDVKM. V was clipped by 7 bases and J by 9 bases; unmatched bases: 7. This CDR3 has 13 residues. CDR3 sequence (DNA): TGTGCCAGCAACCCGGGACAGGGTTTTGAGCAGTTCTTC. Translating it yields CASNPGQGFEQFF.

This clonotype has just a few counts. The chain links TRBV7-3 to TRBJ1-1, with D possibly being TRBD1 (5 bases). From germline, CDR1 is SGHTA and CDR2 FQGTGA. Deletions cut 5 bases from V and 0 bases from J, with 16 bases between. The CDR3 is made up of 16 amino acids. CDR3 bases: TGTGCCAGCAGCAGGGGCCCCACGGGGATGAACACTGAAGCTTTCTTT. It encodes CASSRGPTGMNTEAFF.